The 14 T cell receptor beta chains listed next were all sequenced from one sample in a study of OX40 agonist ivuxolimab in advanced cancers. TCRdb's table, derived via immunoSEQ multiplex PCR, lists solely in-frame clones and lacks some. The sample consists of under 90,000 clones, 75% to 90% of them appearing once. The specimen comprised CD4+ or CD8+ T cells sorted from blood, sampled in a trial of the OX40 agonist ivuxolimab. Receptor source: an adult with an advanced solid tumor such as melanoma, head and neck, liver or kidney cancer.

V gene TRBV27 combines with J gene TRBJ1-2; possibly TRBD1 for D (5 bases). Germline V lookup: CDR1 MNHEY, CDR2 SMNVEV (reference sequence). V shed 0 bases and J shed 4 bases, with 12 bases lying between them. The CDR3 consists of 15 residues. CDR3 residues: CASSLSGTAIYGYTF. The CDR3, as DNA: TGTGCCAGCAGTTTATCGGGGACGGCAATCTATGGCTACACCTTC.

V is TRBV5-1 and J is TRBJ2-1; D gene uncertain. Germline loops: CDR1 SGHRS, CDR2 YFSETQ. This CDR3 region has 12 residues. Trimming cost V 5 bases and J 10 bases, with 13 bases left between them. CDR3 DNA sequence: TGCGCCAGCAGTTTCCTGACAAAAGAGCAGTTCTTC. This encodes CASSFLTKEQFF.

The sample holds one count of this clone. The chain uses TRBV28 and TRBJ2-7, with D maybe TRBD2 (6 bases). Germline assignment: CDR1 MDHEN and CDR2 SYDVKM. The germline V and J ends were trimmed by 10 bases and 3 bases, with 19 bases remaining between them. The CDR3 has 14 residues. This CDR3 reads CATHFGTGVYEQYF. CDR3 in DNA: TGTGCCACACACTTCGGGACGGGGGTCTACGAGCAGTACTTC.

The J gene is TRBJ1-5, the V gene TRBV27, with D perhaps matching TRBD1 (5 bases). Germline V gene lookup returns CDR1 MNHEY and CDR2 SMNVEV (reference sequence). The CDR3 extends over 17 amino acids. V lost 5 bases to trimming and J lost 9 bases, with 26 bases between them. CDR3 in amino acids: CASSKGPGGLGGWPQHF. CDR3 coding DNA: TGTGCCAGCAGTAAGGGACCCGGGGGATTGGGGGGGTGGCCCCAGCATTTT.

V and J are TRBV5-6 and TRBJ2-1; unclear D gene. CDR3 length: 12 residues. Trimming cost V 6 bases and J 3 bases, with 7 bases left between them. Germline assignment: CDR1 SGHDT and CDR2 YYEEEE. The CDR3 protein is CASTSYYNEQFF. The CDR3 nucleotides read TGTGCCAGCACCTCCTACTACAATGAGCAGTTCTTC.

The DNA of the CDR3 is TGCAGCGTGACGGACACGAACACTGAAGCTTTCTTT. Translated: CSVTDTNTEAFF. The chain uses TRBV29-1 and TRBJ1-1; TRBD1 might be the D (5 bases). Germline CDR1 is SQVTM and CDR2 is ANQGSEA. The CDR3 extends over 12 amino acids. V shed 6 bases and J shed 1 base, with 9 bases lying between them.

The CDR3 is CSARAVLTGTEAFF. In DNA form, the CDR3 reads TGCAGCGCCCGGGCCGTTCTTACTGGCACTGAAGCTTTCTTT. The rearrangement uses TRBV29-1 and TRBJ1-1; the D is unclear. In germline, CDR1 is SQVTM, CDR2 ANQGSEA. V was shortened by 7 bases and J by 4 bases, with 19 bases between the two germline ends. The length of the CDR3 is 14 residues.

The CDR3 spells CASSLILSGNTIYF. The CDR3 region has the DNA TGTGCCAGCAGCTTAATTTTGTCTGGAAACACCATATATTTT. The chain couples TRBV11-2 to TRBJ1-3; D is uncertain. Germline V CDR1 and CDR2: SGHAT, FQNNGV. The V and J ends lost 2 bases and 1 base respectively, with 6 bases between them. This CDR3 contains 14 residues.

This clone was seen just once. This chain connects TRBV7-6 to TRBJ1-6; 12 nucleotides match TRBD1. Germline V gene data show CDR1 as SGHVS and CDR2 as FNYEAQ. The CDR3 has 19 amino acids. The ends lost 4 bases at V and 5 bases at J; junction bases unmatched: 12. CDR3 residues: CASSSILRDRGPNNSPLHF. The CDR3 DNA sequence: TGTGCCAGCAGCTCAATACTCCGGGACAGGGGGCCGAATAATTCACCCCTCCACTTT.

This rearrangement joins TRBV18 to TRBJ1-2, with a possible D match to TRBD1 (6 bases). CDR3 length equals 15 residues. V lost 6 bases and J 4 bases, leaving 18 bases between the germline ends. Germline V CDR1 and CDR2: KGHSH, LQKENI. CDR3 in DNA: TGTGCCAGCTCCACACAGGGAAAGGCTGGCTATGGCTACACCTTC. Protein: CASSTQGKAGYGYTF.

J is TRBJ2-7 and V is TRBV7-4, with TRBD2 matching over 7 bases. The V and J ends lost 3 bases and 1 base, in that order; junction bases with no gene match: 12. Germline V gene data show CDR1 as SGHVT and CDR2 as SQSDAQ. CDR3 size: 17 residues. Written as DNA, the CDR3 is TGTGCCAGCAGCTTTGCAATCAGCGGGGAGGCGTCCTACGAGCAGTACTTC. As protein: CASSFAISGEASYEQYF.

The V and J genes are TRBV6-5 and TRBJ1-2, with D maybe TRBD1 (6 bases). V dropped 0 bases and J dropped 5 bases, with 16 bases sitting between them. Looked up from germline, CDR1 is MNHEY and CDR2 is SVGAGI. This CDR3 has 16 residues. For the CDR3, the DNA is TGTGCCAGCAGTTACTCGGAGGGGGTAGGAAGGTATGGCTACACCTTC. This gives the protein CASSYSEGVGRYGYTF.

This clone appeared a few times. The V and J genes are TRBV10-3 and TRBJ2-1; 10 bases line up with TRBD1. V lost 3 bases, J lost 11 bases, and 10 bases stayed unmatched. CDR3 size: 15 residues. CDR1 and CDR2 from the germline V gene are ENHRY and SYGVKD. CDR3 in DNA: TGTGCCATCAGTGATGCCGGGACAGGGGTGGGAAAGCAGTTCTTC. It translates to CAISDAGTGVGKQFF.

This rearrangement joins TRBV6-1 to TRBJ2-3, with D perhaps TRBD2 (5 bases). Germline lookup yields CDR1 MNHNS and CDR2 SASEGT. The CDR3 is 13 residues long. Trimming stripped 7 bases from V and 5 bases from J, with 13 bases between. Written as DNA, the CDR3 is TGTGCCAGCAACCGAGGGTACAGAGATACGCAGTATTTT. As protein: CASNRGYRDTQYF.